This record looks at one T cell receptor (beta chain) sequence and its context. The antigen is undetermined. This CDR3 has 15 residues. The V gene's germline CDR1 is LGHDT and CDR2 YNNKEL (reference sequence). Trimming removed 4 bases at V and 5 bases at J, with 17 bases between. Sample-barcoded 5' priming and a J-beta primer mix drove a second PCR of roughly 6 to 12 cycles. Every single cDNA molecule received a tag from a template-switch adaptor with 12 random nucleotides. TCRdb used MiXCR to reprocess the 5' RACE reads, holding one entry per CDR3 protein. The table lists 730,000 or so distinct CDR3 sequences, approximately 40% of them singletons. The sample is drawn from a study of blood T cells in healthy people across ages. Whole-study findings and limits: There was no known CMV status for donors, so expanded clonotype changes were possibly confounded. As age increased, TCR beta diversity per million T cells fell in a roughly linear fashion.

The TCR originated in a man older than 75 in good health. The chain joins TRBV3-1 to TRBJ2-5; perhaps TRBD1 as D (7 bases). Sequenced material: blood. CDR3 in amino acids: CASSRSRRGAETQYF. CDR3 sequence (DNA): TGTGCCAGCAGCCGTAGCCGCAGGGGGGCCGAGACCCAGTACTTC.